This TCR beta chain emerged from a study of response to subunit inactivated influenza vaccine. Whole-study results and caveats: Each seasonal influenza vaccination, the authors suggested, recruits few new T cells.

In this sample, this clonotype turned up a few times. The antigen is unknown. TCRdb reprocessed the RT-PCR reads with MiXCR, giving one entry per CDR3 protein. Altogether about 570,000 distinct CDR3 sequences are present, around 11% being singletons, with the ten largest covering 9.5% to 12%. This sample was also put to use in a study of T cells expressing NK-cell markers. That study reports: A 5'RACE template switching approach incorporating UMIs was used to make TCR beta cDNA. Leadership of the CD3+CD56-NKG2C+ fraction also belonged to these clonotypes in a handful of donors.

The TCR was taken from a man in his fifties who received an inactivated influenza vaccine. The source material was PBMCs from blood, sampled on the day of vaccination.

In DNA form, the CDR3 reads TGTGCCAGCAGTTACGGTCAGGGGGCGAACACTGAAGCTTTCTTT. It translates to CASSYGQGANTEAFF. V is TRBV6-5 and J is TRBJ1-1; 8 bases line up with TRBD1. The CDR3 is 15 amino acids. Germline loops: CDR1 MNHEY, CDR2 SVGAGI. Germline trimming cut 2 bases from V and 1 base from J; bases unmatched to any gene: 3.